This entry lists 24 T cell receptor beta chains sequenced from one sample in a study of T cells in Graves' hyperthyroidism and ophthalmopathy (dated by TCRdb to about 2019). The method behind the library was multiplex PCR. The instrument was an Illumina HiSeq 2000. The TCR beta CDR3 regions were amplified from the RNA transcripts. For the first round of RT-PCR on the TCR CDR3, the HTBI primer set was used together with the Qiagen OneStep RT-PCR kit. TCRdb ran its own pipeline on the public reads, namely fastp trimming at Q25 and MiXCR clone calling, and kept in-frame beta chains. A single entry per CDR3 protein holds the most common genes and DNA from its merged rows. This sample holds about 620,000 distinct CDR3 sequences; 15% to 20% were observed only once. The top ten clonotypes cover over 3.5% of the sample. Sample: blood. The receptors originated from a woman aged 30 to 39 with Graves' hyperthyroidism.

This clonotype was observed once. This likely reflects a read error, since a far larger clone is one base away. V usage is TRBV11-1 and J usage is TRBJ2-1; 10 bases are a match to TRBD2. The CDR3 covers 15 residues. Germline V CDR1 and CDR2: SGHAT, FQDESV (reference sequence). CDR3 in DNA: TGTGCCAGCAGCCTTGGACTAGCGGTCTACAAGGAGCAGTTCTTC. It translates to CASSLGLAVYKEQFF.

As DNA, the CDR3 is TGTGCCAGCAGTCCCCGGGGCGCAGCGATAAAACTGTTTTTT. This translates into CASSPRGAAIKLFF. V usage is TRBV6-1 and J usage is TRBJ1-4; TRBD1 might be the D (5 bases). Between the trimmed V and J ends, which lost 5 bases and 10 bases, there was a span of 17 bases. Germline V CDR1 and CDR2: MNHNS, SASEGT. This CDR3 has 14 residues.

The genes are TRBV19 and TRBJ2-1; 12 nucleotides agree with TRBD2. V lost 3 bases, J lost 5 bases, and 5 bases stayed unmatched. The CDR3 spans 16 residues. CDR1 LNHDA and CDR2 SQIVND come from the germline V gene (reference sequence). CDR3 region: CASSIAPSGRDNEQFF. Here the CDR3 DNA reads TGTGCCAGTAGTATTGCGCCTAGCGGGAGGGACAATGAGCAGTTCTTC.

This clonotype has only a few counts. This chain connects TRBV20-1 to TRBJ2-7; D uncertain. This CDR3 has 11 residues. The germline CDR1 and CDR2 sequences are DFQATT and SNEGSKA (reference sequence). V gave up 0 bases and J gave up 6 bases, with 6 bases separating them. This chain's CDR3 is CSARELGEQYF. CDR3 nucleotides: TGCAGTGCTAGAGAGTTAGGCGAGCAGTACTTC.

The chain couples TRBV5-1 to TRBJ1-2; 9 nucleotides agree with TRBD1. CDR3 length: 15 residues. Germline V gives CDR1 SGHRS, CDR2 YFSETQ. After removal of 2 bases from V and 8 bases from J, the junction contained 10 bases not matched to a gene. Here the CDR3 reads CASSLGTGRGGGYTF. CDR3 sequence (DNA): TGCGCCAGCAGCTTAGGGACAGGGAGAGGTGGAGGCTACACCTTC.

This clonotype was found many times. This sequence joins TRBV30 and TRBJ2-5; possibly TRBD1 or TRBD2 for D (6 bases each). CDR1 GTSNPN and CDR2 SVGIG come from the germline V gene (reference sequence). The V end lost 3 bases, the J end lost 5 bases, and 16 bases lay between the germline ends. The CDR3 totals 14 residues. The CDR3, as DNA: TGTGCCTGGAGGGCCCGGGGGCTTCAGGAGACCCAGTACTTC. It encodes CAWRARGLQETQYF.

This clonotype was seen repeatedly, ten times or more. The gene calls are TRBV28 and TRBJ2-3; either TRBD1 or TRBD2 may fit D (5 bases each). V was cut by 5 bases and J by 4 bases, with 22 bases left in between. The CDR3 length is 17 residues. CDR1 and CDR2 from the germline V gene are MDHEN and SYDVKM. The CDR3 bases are TGTGCCAGCAGTACAAACCGGGGCCCGCCCTTGCCAGATACGCAGTATTTT. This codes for CASSTNRGPPLPDTQYF. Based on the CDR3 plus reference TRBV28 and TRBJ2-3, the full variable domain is DVKVTQSSRYLVKRTGEKVFLECVQDMDHENMFWYRQDPGLGLRLIYFSYDVKMKEKGDIPEGYSVSREKKERFSLILESASTNQTSMYLCASSTNRGPPLPDTQYFGPGTRLTVL.

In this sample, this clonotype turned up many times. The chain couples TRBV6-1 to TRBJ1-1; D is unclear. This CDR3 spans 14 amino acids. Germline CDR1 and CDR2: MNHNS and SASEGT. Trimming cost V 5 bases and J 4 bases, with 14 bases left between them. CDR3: CASSYAADGTEAFF. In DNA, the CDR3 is TGTGCCAGCAGTTACGCGGCCGATGGCACTGAAGCTTTCTTT.

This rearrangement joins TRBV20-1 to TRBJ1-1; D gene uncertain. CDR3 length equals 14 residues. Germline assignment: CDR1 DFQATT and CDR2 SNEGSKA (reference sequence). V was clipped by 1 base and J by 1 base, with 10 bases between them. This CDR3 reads CSARARAQNTEAFF. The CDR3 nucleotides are TGCAGTGCTAGAGCCCGGGCGCAGAACACTGAAGCTTTCTTT.

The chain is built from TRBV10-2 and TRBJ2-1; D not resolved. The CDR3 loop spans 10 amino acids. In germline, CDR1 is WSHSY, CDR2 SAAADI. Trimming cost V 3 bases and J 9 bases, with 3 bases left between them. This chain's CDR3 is CASSDSEQFF. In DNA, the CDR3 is TGCGCCAGCAGTGATAGTGAGCAGTTCTTC.

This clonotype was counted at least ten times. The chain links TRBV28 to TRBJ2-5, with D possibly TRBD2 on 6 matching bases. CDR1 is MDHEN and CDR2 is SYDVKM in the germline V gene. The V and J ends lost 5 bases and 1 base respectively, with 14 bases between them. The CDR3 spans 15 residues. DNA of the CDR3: TGTGCCAGCAGTGAGCGGGCCAGAACCCAAGAGACCCAGTACTTC. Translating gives CASSERARTQETQYF.

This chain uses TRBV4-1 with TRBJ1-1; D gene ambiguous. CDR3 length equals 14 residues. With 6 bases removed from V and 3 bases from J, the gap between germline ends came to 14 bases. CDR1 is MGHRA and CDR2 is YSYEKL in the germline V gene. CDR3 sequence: CASSHFWGDTEAFF. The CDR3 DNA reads TGCGCCAGCAGTCACTTTTGGGGAGACACTGAAGCTTTCTTT.

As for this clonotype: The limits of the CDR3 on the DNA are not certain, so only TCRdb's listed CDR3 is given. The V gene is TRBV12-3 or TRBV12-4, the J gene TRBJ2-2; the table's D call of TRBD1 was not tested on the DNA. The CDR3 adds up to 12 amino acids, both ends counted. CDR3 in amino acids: CASRPGPGSCFF.

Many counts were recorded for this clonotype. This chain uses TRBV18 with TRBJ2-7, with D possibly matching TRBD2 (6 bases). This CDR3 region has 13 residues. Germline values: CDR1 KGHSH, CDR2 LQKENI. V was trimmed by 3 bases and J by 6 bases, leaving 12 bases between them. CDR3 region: CASSPIGGSEQYF. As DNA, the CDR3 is TGTGCCAGCTCACCGATCGGGGGTTCCGAGCAGTACTTC.

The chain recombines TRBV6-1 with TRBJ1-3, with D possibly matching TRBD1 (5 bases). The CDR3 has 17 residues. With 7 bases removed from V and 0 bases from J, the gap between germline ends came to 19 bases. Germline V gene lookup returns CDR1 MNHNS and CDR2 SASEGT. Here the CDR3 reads CASKTGPGRGSGNTIYF. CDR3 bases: TGTGCCAGCAAAACGGGTCCGGGACGGGGCTCTGGAAACACCATATATTTT.

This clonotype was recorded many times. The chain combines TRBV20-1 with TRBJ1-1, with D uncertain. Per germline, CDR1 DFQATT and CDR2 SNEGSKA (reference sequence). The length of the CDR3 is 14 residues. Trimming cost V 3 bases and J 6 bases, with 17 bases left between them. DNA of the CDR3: TGCAGTGCTAGGGAGGGCTCGGAGGGCCCTGAAGCTTTCTTT. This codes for CSAREGSEGPEAFF.

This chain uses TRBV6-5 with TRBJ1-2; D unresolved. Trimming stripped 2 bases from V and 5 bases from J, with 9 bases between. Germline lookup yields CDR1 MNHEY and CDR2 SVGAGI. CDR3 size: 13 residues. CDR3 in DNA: TGTGCCAGCAGTTACGGGTACAGATATGGCTACACCTTC. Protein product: CASSYGYRYGYTF.

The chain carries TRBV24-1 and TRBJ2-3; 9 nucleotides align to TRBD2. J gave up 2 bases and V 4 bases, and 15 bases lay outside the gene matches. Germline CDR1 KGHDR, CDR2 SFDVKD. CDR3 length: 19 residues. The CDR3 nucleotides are TGTGCCACCAGTGACTCCCAACCTTCTAGCGGGACCAACACAGATACGCAGTATTTT. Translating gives CATSDSQPSSGTNTDTQYF.

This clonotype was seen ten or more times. The CDR3 loop reads CASSLRIWGTGQPQHF. In DNA, the CDR3 is TGTGCCAGCAGTTTAAGGATCTGGGGGACGGGTCAGCCCCAGCATTTT. This chain links TRBV28 with TRBJ1-5; TRBD1 is a possible D gene (5 bases). V was clipped by 2 bases and J by 6 bases, with 17 bases between them. Germline V gene data show CDR1 as MDHEN and CDR2 as SYDVKM. The CDR3 loop spans 16 amino acids.

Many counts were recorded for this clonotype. CDR3 protein: CASSSLYGYTF. The CDR3 DNA reads TGTGCCAGCAGTTCCCTCTATGGCTACACCTTC. This chain uses TRBV28 with TRBJ1-2; D uncertain. The germline CDR1 and CDR2 sequences are MDHEN and SYDVKM. This CDR3 has 11 residues. V gave up 4 bases and J gave up 4 bases, with 4 bases separating them.

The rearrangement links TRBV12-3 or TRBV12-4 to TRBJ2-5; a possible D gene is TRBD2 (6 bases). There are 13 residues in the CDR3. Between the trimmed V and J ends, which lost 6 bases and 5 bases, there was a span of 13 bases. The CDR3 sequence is CASSLLARETQYF. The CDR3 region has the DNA TGTGCCAGCAGCCTGCTAGCGAGGGAGACCCAGTACTTC.

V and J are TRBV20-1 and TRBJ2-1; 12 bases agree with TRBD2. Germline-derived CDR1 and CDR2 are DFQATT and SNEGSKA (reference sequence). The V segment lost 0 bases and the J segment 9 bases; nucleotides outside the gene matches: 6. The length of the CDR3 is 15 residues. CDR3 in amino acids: CSARELAGGWREQFF. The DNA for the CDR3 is TGCAGTGCTAGAGAACTAGCGGGAGGATGGCGTGAGCAGTTCTTC.

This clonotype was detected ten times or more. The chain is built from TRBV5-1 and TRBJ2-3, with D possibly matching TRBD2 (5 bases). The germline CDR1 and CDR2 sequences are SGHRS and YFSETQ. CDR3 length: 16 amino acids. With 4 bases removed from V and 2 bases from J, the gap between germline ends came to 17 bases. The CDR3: CASSLSSPPSTDTQYF. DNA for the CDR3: TGCGCCAGCAGCCTGTCTAGCCCCCCTTCCACAGATACGCAGTATTTT.

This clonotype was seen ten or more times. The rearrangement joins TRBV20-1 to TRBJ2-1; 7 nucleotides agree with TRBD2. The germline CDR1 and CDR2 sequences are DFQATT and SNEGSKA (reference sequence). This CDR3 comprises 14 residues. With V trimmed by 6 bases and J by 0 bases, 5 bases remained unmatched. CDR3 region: CSARKRDSYNEQFF. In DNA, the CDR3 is TGCAGTGCCCGGAAGCGGGACTCCTACAATGAGCAGTTCTTC.